The T cell receptor beta chain described here comes from a study of CD8+CD57+ T cells in acquired aplastic anemia. Notes on the study in general: Patients shared approximately 30 CD8+ CDR3 sequences with controls.

Genomic DNA templated the TCR beta VDJ and CDR3 profiling. In TCRdb, the reads were re-called with MiXCR into one record per CDR3 protein. The sample holds tens of thousands of distinct CDR3 sequences, roughly 77% seen once. This CDR3 is 16 amino acids long. CDR1 and CDR2 (germline): LGHNA, YSLEER. In its sample, this clonotype was seen once. The antigen remains undetermined. One end of the junction varies from germline; a read error may be responsible. This chain connects TRBV4-3 to TRBJ2-7; 15 bases align to TRBD2. Sequencing was carried out using sorted CD4+, CD8+, or CD8+CD57+ T cells (not recorded which) from PBMCs. The receptor was isolated from a human donor in good health, serving as a control. CDR3 coding DNA: TGCGCCAGCAGGCAAGGGACTAGCGGGGGGTGGAGCGAGCAGTACTTC. This translates into CASRQGTSGGWSEQYF.